These 9 T cell receptor beta chains share one sample of origin, sequenced in a study of T cells in Graves' hyperthyroidism and ophthalmopathy. TCR beta CDR3 regions were amplified from RNA transcripts. First-round RT-PCR of the TCR CDR3 relied on the HTBI primer set. Using its own MiXCR run on the multiplex PCR reads, TCRdb lists one record per CDR3 protein. The table records about half a million distinct CDR3 sequences, around 20% of them present only once. Sequencing was done on a sample of blood. These receptors were obtained from a man younger than 30 with Graves' hyperthyroidism.

This clonotype was counted ten times or more. This chain uses TRBV6-1 with TRBJ2-7; D may correspond to TRBD1 or TRBD2 (5 bases each). CDR3 length: 16 amino acids. Germline CDR1 reads MNHNS; CDR2 reads SASEGT. The ends were cut back, 5 bases at V and 3 bases at J, with 20 bases in the middle. The CDR3: CASSLGWPGRIYEQYF. The CDR3 nucleotides read TGTGCCAGCAGTCTGGGGTGGCCGGGACGGATCTACGAGCAGTACTTC.

The rearrangement links TRBV28 to TRBJ2-5, with TRBD2 matching over 7 bases. The germline V gene has CDR1 MDHEN and CDR2 SYDVKM. This CDR3 is 15 amino acids long. V was pared by 5 bases and J by 5 bases, with 11 bases of the junction left unmatched. CDR3 residues: CASSPRGGATETQYF. For the CDR3, the DNA is TGTGCCAGCAGTCCAAGGGGAGGGGCGACGGAGACCCAGTACTTC.

This clonotype was detected ten times or more. This chain connects TRBV6-5 to TRBJ1-1, with a weak D call TRBD1 (5 bases). V lost 6 bases and J lost 0, with 17 bases in between. The CDR3 runs 16 residues. Germline V gene sequence: CDR1 MNHEY, CDR2 SVGAGI. CDR3 protein: CASRKFVRQLNTEAFF. DNA of the CDR3: TGTGCCAGCAGAAAATTTGTAAGACAGCTGAACACTGAAGCTTTCTTT.

The chain links TRBV6-2 or TRBV6-3 to TRBJ2-5; either TRBD1 or TRBD2 may fit D (5 bases each). CDR3 size: 14 residues. CDR1 is MNHEY and CDR2 is SVGEGT in the germline V gene. The germline V and J ends were trimmed by 2 bases and 5 bases, with 12 bases remaining between them. For the CDR3, the DNA is TGTGCCAGCAGTTACCTAGATTGGGGGGAGACCCAGTACTTC. It is translated as CASSYLDWGETQYF.

V usage is TRBV7-8 and J usage is TRBJ1-6; no firm D call. The germline V gene has CDR1 SGHVS and CDR2 FQNEAQ. The length of the CDR3 is 15 residues. With 2 bases removed from V and 7 bases from J, the gap between germline ends came to 12 bases. The CDR3, as DNA: TGTGCCAGCAGCTTATTAGGCGTTGGCAATTCACCCCTCCACTTT. Translated: CASSLLGVGNSPLHF.

The V call is TRBV4-2, the J call TRBJ1-2; perhaps TRBD1 as D (6 bases). Trimming left V 0 bases short and J 8 bases short, with 13 bases between. The length of the CDR3 is 14 residues. From germline, CDR1 is LGHNA and CDR2 YNFKEQ. The CDR3 DNA reads TGTGCCAGCAGCCAAGATGCTACAGGGTACGGCTACACCTTC. As protein: CASSQDATGYGYTF.

This clonotype was seen a handful of times. V usage is TRBV4-1 and J usage is TRBJ1-5; 7 nucleotides line up with TRBD1. Trimming removed 0 bases from V and 5 bases from J; junction bases left unmatched: 7. CDR3 length: 16 residues. Germline CDR1 MGHRA, CDR2 YSYEKL. This chain's CDR3 is CASSQDSGQVYQPQHF. The CDR3 DNA follows: TGCGCCAGCAGCCAAGATAGTGGACAGGTTTATCAGCCCCAGCATTTT.

In its sample, this clonotype was seen a few times. The chain joins TRBV27 to TRBJ1-5; D might be TRBD1 (5 bases). CDR3 length: 14 amino acids. Deletions cut 3 bases from V and 4 bases from J, with 10 bases between. Germline assignment: CDR1 MNHEY and CDR2 SMNVEV (reference sequence). The CDR3 region has the DNA TGTGCCAGCAGTTTGGAGGGGACTAATCAGCCCCAGCATTTT. It codes for CASSLEGTNQPQHF.

In its sample, this clonotype was seen once. The rearrangement uses TRBV27 and TRBJ2-5; the D is unclear. Per the germline V gene, CDR1 is MNHEY and CDR2 is SMNVEV (reference sequence). CDR3 length: 13 amino acids. V lost 5 bases and J lost 5, with 12 bases in between. The CDR3 sequence: CASSDDPRETQYF. CDR3 sequence (DNA): TGTGCCAGCAGTGATGATCCTAGGGAGACCCAGTACTTC.